The rows below give T cell receptor beta chains drawn from one sample of a study of T-cell memory formation after mild COVID-19. TCRdb recomputed calls from the 5' RACE reads with MiXCR, one row per CDR3 protein. The sample has 580,000 or so distinct CDR3 sequences; around a sixth are singletons. Sequenced material: PBMCs or a T cell subset sorted from them (not recorded which). These receptors were obtained from an adult woman who had mild COVID-19 (a few samples of this study predate the infection). Cell type and time point are not known. The CDR3 runs from the conserved cysteine through the conserved F or W. D genes are given only for firm matches. Rows may omit the clone size; those that give it use once, few, many or a size class.

D	size	V	J	CDR3	DNA
TRBD1	-	TRBV7-9	TRBJ1-6	CASSTDRGSGSPLHF	TGTGCCAGCAGCACGGACAGGGGATCGGGTTCACCCCTCCACTTT
TRBD2	-	TRBV7-2	TRBJ2-5	CASSLVLIAGALGETQYF	TGTGCCAGCAGCTTAGTACTGATAGCGGGAGCGTTGGGAGAGACCCAGTACTTC
-	-	TRBV25-1	TRBJ1-5	CASSGPISNQPQHF	TGTGCCAGCAGTGGCCCAATTAGCAATCAGCCCCAGCATTTT
-	few	TRBV27	TRBJ1-2	CASSPRRETVHGYTF	TGTGCCAGCAGTCCTAGGAGGGAGACAGTCCATGGCTACACCTTC
-	many	TRBV3-1	TRBJ2-1	CASSQAGEQFF	TGTGCCAGCTCTCAGGCGGGGGAGCAGTTCTTC
-	once	TRBV29-1	TRBJ2-7	CSYLGVHEQYF	TGCAGCTACTTGGGGGTCCACGAGCAGTACTTC
-	-	TRBV7-9	TRBJ2-7	CASTGTTGRYYEQYF	TGTGCCAGCACCGGGACGACAGGACGATACTACGAGCAGTACTTC
TRBD1	-	TRBV19	TRBJ2-2	CASRSTGMGAGELFF	TGTGCCAGTCGATCGACAGGGATGGGAGCCGGGGAGCTGTTTTTT
TRBD1	-	TRBV24-1	TRBJ2-1	CATSDFSRDRDYNEQFF	TGTGCCACCAGTGACTTTAGCCGGGACAGGGACTACAATGAGCAGTTCTTC
-	-	TRBV9	TRBJ1-4	CASSVAASNEKLFF	TGTGCCAGCAGCGTAGCGGCCTCTAATGAAAAACTGTTTTTT
TRBD2	few	TRBV20-1	TRBJ2-7	CSARDFTSGTYEQYF	TGCAGTGCTAGAGATTTCACTAGCGGGACGTACGAGCAGTACTTC
TRBD1	-	TRBV6-6	TRBJ1-1	CASSPWTGGVGRGLKGTEAFF	TGTGCCAGCAGTCCCTGGACAGGGGGCGTGGGGAGGGGACTTAAGGGCACTGAAGCTTTCTTT
-	-	TRBV3-1	TRBJ2-1	CASSQYPGDYNEQFF	TGTGCCAGCAGCCAATATCCGGGGGACTACAATGAGCAGTTCTTC
-	few	TRBV2	TRBJ2-1	CASSFSPNNEQFF	TGTGCCAGCTCGTTCAGCCCTAACAATGAGCAGTTCTTC
-	-	TRBV12-3/TRBV12-4	TRBJ1-2	CASSYLATNYGYTF	TGTGCCAGCAGTTACCTCGCCACTAACTATGGCTACACCTTC
TRBD1	-	TRBV7-9	TRBJ1-2	CASSASRQGGIGYTF	TGTGCCAGCAGCGCGAGTAGACAGGGGGGAATTGGCTACACCTTC
-	-	TRBV7-3	TRBJ2-5	CASSGHGFAQETQYF	TGTGCCAGCAGTGGTCACGGGTTCGCCCAAGAGACCCAGTACTTC
-	-	TRBV9	TRBJ2-2	CASSVVVSSGELFF	TGTGCCAGCAGCGTAGTGGTTTCCAGCGGGGAGCTGTTTTTT
-	few	TRBV5-1	TRBJ2-5	CASSFEGVQETQYF	TGCGCCAGCAGCTTCGAGGGAGTCCAAGAGACCCAGTACTTC
TRBD2	-	TRBV5-1	TRBJ2-1	CASRGSGGDEQFF	TGCGCCAGCCGGGGGAGCGGGGGAGATGAGCAGTTCTTC
-	few	TRBV5-1	TRBJ1-1	CASSLGLQTLNTEAFF	TGCGCCAGCAGCTTGGGCCTCCAGACCTTGAACACTGAAGCTTTCTTT
TRBD1	once	TRBV6-2/TRBV6-3	TRBJ2-7	CASSSGDRSYEQYF	TGTGCCAGCTCATCAGGGGACAGAAGTTACGAGCAGTACTTC
TRBD2	-	TRBV5-1	TRBJ2-1	CASSGDPSGRRREQFF	TGCGCCAGCAGCGGGGATCCTAGCGGGAGGAGAAGGGAGCAGTTCTTC
-	many	TRBV28	TRBJ2-7	CASSPPPVGVRSYEQYF	TGTGCCAGCAGTCCACCCCCCGTGGGGGTGAGGTCCTACGAGCAGTACTTC
-	-	TRBV4-3	TRBJ1-2	CASSQDRTVFRYTF	TGCGCCAGCAGCCAAGATCGGACAGTCTTCCGCTACACCTTC
-	many	TRBV5-5	TRBJ1-4	CASSSPRSSANEKLFF	TGTGCCAGCAGCTCCCCCCGCAGCTCGGCTAATGAAAAACTGTTTTTT